The subject of this entry is one T cell receptor beta chain. Documented treatment: roughly 19 received Ad26.COV2.S at low or high dose, single or two shots; five or six received placebo; per-sample allocation not given. Repertoires come from day 63 after the first vaccine or placebo injection. Expression of Wuhan-strain SARS-CoV-2 spike came from the Ad26 vector that formed the vaccine. This sample is drawn from a study of Ad26.COV2.S vaccination and SARS-CoV-2 variants. Method: immunoSEQ multiplex PCR; TCRdb's copy keeps in-frame clones and lacks some. There are approximately 460,000 clones in the sample; 89% occur only once, and under 2% lies in the top ten. The CDR3 length is 14 residues. Germline CDR1 and CDR2: SGHRS and YFSETQ. V gave up 4 bases and J gave up 1 base, with 12 bases separating them.

The sequence was collected from a person between 18 and 65 years old who received the Ad26.COV2.S COVID-19 vaccine or a placebo. The rearrangement uses TRBV5-1 and TRBJ2-7, with a tentative D call TRBD2 (6 bases). This specimen was peripheral blood, taken in a trial of Ad26.COV2.S vaccine versus placebo. Here the CDR3 DNA reads TGCGCCAGCAGCAAGGGACTTCGTTCCTACGAGCAGTACTTC. Encoded protein: CASSKGLRSYEQYF.